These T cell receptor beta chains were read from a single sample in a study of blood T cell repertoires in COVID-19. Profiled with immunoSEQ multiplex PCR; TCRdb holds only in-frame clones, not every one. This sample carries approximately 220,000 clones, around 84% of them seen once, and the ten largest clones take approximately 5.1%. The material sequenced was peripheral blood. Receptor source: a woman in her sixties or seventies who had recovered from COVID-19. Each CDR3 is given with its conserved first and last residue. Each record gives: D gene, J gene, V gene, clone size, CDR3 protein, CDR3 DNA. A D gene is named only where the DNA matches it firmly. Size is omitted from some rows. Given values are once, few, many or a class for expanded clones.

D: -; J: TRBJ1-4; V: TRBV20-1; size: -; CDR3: CSASPGAEKLFF; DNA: TGCAGTGCTAGTCCTGGGGCTGAAAAACTGTTTTTT
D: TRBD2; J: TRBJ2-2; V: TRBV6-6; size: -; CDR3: CASTWSTSGIGELFF; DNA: TGTGCCAGCACGTGGTCGACTAGCGGAATCGGGGAGCTGTTTTTT
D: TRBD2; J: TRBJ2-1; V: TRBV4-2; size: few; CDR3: CASSATSGGDYSYNEQFF; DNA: TGTGCCAGCAGCGCGACTAGCGGGGGCGACTACTCCTACAATGAGCAGTTCTTC
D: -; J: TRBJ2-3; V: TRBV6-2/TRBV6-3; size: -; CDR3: CASSSSSPDTQYF; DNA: TGTGCCAGCAGTTCCAGTAGCCCAGATACGCAGTATTTT
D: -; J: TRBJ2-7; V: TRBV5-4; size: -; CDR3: CASSLDSLYEQYF; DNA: TGTGCCAGCAGCTTGGACAGCCTCTACGAGCAGTACTTC
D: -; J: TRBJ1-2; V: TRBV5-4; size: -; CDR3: CASLGRDGYTF; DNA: TGTGCCAGCCTAGGGCGGGATGGCTACACCTTC
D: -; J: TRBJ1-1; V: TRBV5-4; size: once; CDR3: CASSLGGDSTEAFF; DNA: TGTGCCAGCAGCTTGGGGGGCGATTCAACTGAAGCTTTCTTT
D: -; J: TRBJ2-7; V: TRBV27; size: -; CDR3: CASSSLDTGRGEQYF; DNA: TGTGCCAGCAGTTCCCTTGATACAGGGAGAGGCGAGCAGTACTTC
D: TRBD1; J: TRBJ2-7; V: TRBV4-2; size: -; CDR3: CASSPFGTEEAYEQYF; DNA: TGTGCCAGCAGCCCGTTCGGGACAGAAGAAGCCTACGAGCAGTACTTC
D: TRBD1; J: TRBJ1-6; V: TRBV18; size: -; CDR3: CASSPDRVGSPLHF; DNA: TGTGCCAGCTCACCCGACAGGGTCGGATCACCCCTCCACTTT
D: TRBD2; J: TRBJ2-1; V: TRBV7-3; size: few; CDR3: CASSLSGGNNEQFF; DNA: TGTGCCAGCAGCTTATCCGGGGGGAACAATGAGCAGTTCTTC
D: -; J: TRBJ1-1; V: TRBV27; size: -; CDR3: CASSPDSMNTEAFF; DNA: TGTGCCAGCTCACCCGACAGCATGAACACTGAAGCTTTCTTT
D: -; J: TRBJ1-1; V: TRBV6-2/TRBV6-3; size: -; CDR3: CASSYSGRGTEAFF; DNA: TGTGCCAGCAGTTACTCGGGGCGAGGCACTGAAGCTTTCTTT
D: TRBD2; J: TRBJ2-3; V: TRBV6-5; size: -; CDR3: CASSRGGTSNTQYF; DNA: TGTGCCAGCAGTCGCGGGGGGACTTCAAATACGCAGTATTTT
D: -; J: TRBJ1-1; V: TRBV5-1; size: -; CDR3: CASSQGNMNTEAFF; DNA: TGCGCCAGCAGTCAGGGGAACATGAACACTGAAGCTTTCTTT
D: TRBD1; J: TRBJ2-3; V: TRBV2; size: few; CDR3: CASRRQGGTDTQYF; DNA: TGTGCCAGCAGGAGACAGGGGGGGACAGATACGCAGTATTTT
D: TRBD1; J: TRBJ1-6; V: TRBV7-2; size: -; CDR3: CASSLGQGGTPLHF; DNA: TGTGCCAGCAGCTTGGGACAGGGGGGTACACCCCTCCACTTT
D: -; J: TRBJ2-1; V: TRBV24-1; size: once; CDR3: CATSDSGQSGNEQFF; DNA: TGTGCCACCAGTGATTCCGGACAGTCTGGCAATGAGCAGTTCTTC
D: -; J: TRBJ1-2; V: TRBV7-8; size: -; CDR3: CASSLYGIGYTF; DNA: TGTGCCAGCAGCTTATACGGGATTGGCTACACCTTC
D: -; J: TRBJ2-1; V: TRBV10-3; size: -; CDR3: CAIRGDLSSYNEQFF; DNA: TGTGCCATCAGGGGCGATCTTAGCTCCTACAATGAGCAGTTCTTC
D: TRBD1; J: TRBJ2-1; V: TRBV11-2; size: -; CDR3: CASSPPSGTGGFF; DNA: TGTGCCAGCAGCCCACCGTCGGGGACAGGGGGCTTCTTC
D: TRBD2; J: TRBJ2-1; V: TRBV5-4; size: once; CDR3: CASSGGGTTYNEQFF; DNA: TGTGCCAGCAGCGGGGGGGGGACTACTTACAATGAGCAGTTCTTC
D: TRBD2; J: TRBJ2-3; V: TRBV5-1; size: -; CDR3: CASALPSSGESTDTQYF; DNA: TGCGCCAGCGCCCTCCCTTCTAGCGGGGAGTCCACAGATACGCAGTATTTT
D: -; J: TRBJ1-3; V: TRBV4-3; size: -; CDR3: CASSQGTAGGNTIYF; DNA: TGCGCCAGCAGCCAAGGGACAGCCGGTGGAAACACCATATATTTT
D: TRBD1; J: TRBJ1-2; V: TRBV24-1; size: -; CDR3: CATSLTKGGRTDRGTYGYTF; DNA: TGTGCCACCAGCCTGACGAAAGGAGGGCGGACGGACAGGGGGACCTATGGCTACACCTTC
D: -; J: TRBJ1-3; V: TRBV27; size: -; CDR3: CASTPRGSGNTIYF; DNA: TGTGCCAGCACACCGCGCGGCTCTGGAAACACCATATATTTT
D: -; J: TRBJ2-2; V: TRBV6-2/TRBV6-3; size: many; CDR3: CASSSRLAGELFF; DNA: TGTGCCAGCAGTTCCCGACTAGCCGGGGAGCTGTTTTTT
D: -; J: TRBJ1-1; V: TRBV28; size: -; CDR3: CASSRDFMGWGGISKPEAFF; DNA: TGTGCCAGCAGCCGAGACTTTATGGGCTGGGGGGGGATCTCAAAACCTGAAGCTTTCTTT
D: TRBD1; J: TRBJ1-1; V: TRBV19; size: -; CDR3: CATKNRDRDGEAFF; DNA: TGTGCCACTAAAAACCGGGACAGGGATGGTGAAGCTTTCTTT
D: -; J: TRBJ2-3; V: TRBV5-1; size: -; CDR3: CASSLVQSTDTQYF; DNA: TGCGCCAGCAGCTTGGTCCAGTCCACAGATACGCAGTATTTT
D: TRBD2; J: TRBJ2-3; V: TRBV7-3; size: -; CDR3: CASSLIPASGGADTQYF; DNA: TGTGCCAGCAGCTTAATCCCCGCTAGCGGGGGGGCAGATACGCAGTATTTT
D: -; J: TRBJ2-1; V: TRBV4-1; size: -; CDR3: CASSQDGETRLTGNEQFF; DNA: TGCGCCAGCAGCCAAGATGGGGAGACTAGGCTCACGGGGAATGAGCAGTTCTTC
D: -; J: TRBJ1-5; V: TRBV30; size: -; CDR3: CAWKGDLQGDQPQHF; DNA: TGTGCCTGGAAGGGGGACCTCCAAGGGGATCAGCCCCAGCATTTT
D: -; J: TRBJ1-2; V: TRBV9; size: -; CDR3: CASSVIGGAVGYTF; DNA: TGTGCCAGCAGCGTAATTGGAGGGGCGGTTGGCTACACCTTC
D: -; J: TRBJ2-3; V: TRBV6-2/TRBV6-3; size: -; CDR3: CASSYFVRTDTQYF; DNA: TGTGCCAGCAGTTACTTCGTCCGCACAGATACGCAGTATTTT
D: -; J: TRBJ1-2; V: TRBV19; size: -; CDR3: CASSVGPEGYGYTF; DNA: TGTGCCAGTAGTGTAGGGCCTGAGGGATATGGCTACACCTTC
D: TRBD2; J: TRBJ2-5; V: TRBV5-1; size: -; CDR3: CASSPLSGPSNSETQYF; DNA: TGCGCCAGCAGCCCGCTTAGCGGGCCCTCCAACTCGGAGACCCAGTACTTC
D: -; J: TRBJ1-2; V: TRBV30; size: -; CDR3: CAWSQVYGYTF; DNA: TGTGCCTGGTCCCAGGTCTATGGCTACACCTTC
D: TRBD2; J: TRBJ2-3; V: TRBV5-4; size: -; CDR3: CASSLASGGFTDTQYF; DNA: TGTGCCAGCAGCCTCGCTAGCGGGGGGTTCACAGATACGCAGTATTTT
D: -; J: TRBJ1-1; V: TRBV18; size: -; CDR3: CASSPEGRTEAFF; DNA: TGTGCCAGCTCACCAGAGGGTAGAACTGAAGCTTTCTTT
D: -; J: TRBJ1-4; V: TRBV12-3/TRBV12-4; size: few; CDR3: CASSRDSNEKLFF; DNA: TGTGCCAGCAGCCGAGACAGTAATGAAAAACTGTTTTTT
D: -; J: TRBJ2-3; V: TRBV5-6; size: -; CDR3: CASSLGGGAVTDTQYF; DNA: TGTGCCAGCAGCTTGGGTGGCGGGGCAGTCACAGATACGCAGTATTTT
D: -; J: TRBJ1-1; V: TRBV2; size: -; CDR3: CASRRRGTNTEAFF; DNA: TGTGCCAGCAGGAGGCGGGGGACGAACACTGAAGCTTTCTTT
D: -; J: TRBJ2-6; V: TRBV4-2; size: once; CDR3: CASSQGTSIISGANVLTF; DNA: TGTGCCAGCAGCCAAGGGACTTCCATTATCTCTGGGGCCAACGTCCTGACTTTC
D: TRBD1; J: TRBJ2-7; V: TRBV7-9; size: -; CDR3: CASSPGQGPGEEQYF; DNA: TGTGCCAGCAGCCCGGGACAGGGCCCAGGGGAGGAGCAGTACTTC
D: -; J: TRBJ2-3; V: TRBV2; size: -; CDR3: CASSDSLDPWDTQYF; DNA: TGTGCCAGCAGTGACTCGCTAGACCCGTGGGATACGCAGTATTTT
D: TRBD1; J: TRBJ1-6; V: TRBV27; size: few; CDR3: CASSKQGSPLHF; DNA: TGTGCCAGCAGTAAACAGGGGTCACCCCTCCACTTT
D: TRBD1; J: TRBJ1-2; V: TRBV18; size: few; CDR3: CASSPLTGDAYGYTF; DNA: TGTGCCAGCTCACCCCTAACAGGGGATGCCTATGGCTACACCTTC